What follows is one T cell receptor (beta chain) and its context. The antigen is unknown. This table comes from immunoSEQ multiplex PCR, and its TCRdb copy is limited to in-frame clones, with some not included. The sample has over 60,000 clones; 89% are singletons. These data come from a study of OX40 agonist ivuxolimab in advanced cancers. Across the whole study: The drug used for patients, ivuxolimab, was an agonistic anti-OX40 (CD134) antibody. While on treatment, patients had intravenous ivuxolimab at 0.01 to 10 mg/kg every 2 weeks.

Study results and limitations: CD4+ and CD8+ T cells in blood underwent clonal expansion by week 6 at 0.1 to 3.0 mg/kg.

The TCR originated in an adult with an advanced solid tumor such as melanoma, head and neck, liver or kidney cancer. The specimen was CD4+ or CD8+ T cells sorted from blood, collected in a trial of the OX40 agonist ivuxolimab.

Here the CDR3 reads CASSLFGAYNEQFF. The CDR3 bases are TGCGCCAGCAGCTTGTTCGGGGCCTACAATGAGCAGTTCTTC. The rearrangement joins TRBV5-1 to TRBJ2-1; a weak D match, TRBD2 (5 bases). Looked up from germline, CDR1 is SGHRS and CDR2 is YFSETQ. This CDR3 region has 14 residues. The V and J ends lost 1 base and 2 bases respectively, with 7 bases between them.